Below are 30 T cell receptor beta chains sequenced from a single sample in a study of Graves' ophthalmopathy and Graves' hyperthyroidism. Transcripts of RNA were the source for amplifying TCR beta CDR3 regions. An initial RT-PCR round employing HTBI primers preceded a second-round multiplex PCR. From the multiplex PCR reads, TCRdb called clonotypes with MiXCR, one entry per CDR3 protein. The data show around 1.1 million distinct CDR3 sequences, approximately 35% seen once. Sequencing used peripheral blood or thyroid tissue (not recorded which). The receptors were gathered from an adult man with Graves' hyperthyroidism.

This clonotype was seen only a few times. The chain is built from TRBV30 and TRBJ1-1; D is unresolved. CDR3 size: 10 residues. Per germline, CDR1 GTSNPN and CDR2 SVGIG (reference sequence). The V and J ends lost 4 bases and 10 bases respectively, with 10 bases between them. The CDR3: CAWIGSRAFF. CDR3 in DNA: TGTGCCTGGATTGGCAGCCGAGCTTTCTTT.

Many counts were recorded for this clonotype. This rearrangement joins TRBV7-2 to TRBJ1-2; the D is unclear. Trimming pared 0 bases from V and 8 bases from J, leaving 13 bases between. Looked up from germline, CDR1 is SGHTA and CDR2 is FQGNSA. The CDR3 sequence is 14 residues long. CDR3 bases: TGTGCCAGCAGCTTAGCGGCGGGGTCGGGGGGCTACACCTTC. Protein: CASSLAAGSGGYTF.

V gene TRBV3-1 combines with J gene TRBJ1-3; D call uncertain. V was trimmed by 0 bases and J by 8 bases, leaving 14 bases between them. Germline V CDR1 and CDR2: LGHDT, YNNKEL (reference sequence). The CDR3 sequence is 15 residues long. CDR3 sequence (DNA): TGTGCCAGCAGCCAAGAGGGCGGCTATGGCTACACCATATATTTT. It is translated as CASSQEGGYGYTIYF.

This clonotype was seen more than once but under ten times. The chain combines TRBV20-1 with TRBJ2-5, with D perhaps matching TRBD1 or TRBD2 (5 bases each). V dropped 3 bases and J dropped 9 bases, with 17 bases sitting between them. The germline V gene has CDR1 DFQATT and CDR2 SNEGSKA (reference sequence). The CDR3 has 13 residues. In nucleotides, the CDR3 is TGCAGTGCTAGGGACACACTCACTAGTTCCCAGTACTTC. This sequence encodes CSARDTLTSSQYF.

The chain uses TRBV5-1 and TRBJ1-1; D is perhaps TRBD1 (6 bases). There are 19 residues in the CDR3. Germline V gives CDR1 SGHRS, CDR2 YFSETQ. V was trimmed by 5 bases and J by 0 bases, leaving 26 bases between them. For the CDR3, the DNA is TGCGCCAGCAGGACTAGCGGGACACTCATCCCCGCCATGAACACTGAAGCTTTCTTT. The encoded protein is CASRTSGTLIPAMNTEAFF.

In this sample, this clonotype turned up many times. V and J are TRBV20-1 and TRBJ1-4; D unclear. The CDR3 has 11 amino acids. Trimming took off 6 bases at V and 13 bases at J, with 15 bases between the two ends. Germline lookup yields CDR1 DFQATT and CDR2 SNEGSKA (reference sequence). CDR3 sequence (DNA): TGCAGTGCCACAGTAGGGTTTGGACTGTTTTTT. It translates to CSATVGFGLFF.

In its sample, this clonotype was seen many times. V gene TRBV25-1 combines with J gene TRBJ1-5; D gene ambiguous. The CDR3 runs to 13 residues. Trimming took 2 bases from V and 2 from J, leaving 4 bases between them. Germline V lookup: CDR1 MGHDK, CDR2 SYGVNS. CDR3 amino acids: CASSERGNQPQHF. CDR3 nucleotide sequence: TGTGCCAGCAGTGAAAGGGGCAATCAGCCCCAGCATTTT.

The chain has TRBV10-3 and TRBJ1-2; TRBD1 might be the D (6 bases). CDR3 size: 13 residues. Trimming removed 2 bases from V and 7 bases from J, with 11 bases in between. Germline V gives CDR1 ENHRY, CDR2 SYGVKD. CDR3 loop: CAISETGSLGYTF. The CDR3, as DNA: TGTGCCATCAGTGAGACAGGGTCTCTTGGCTACACCTTC.

This clonotype was recorded many times. The chain combines TRBV7-9 with TRBJ2-2, with D possibly matching TRBD1 (6 bases). CDR1 and CDR2 from the germline V gene are SEHNR and FQNEAQ (reference sequence). Trimming left V 1 base short and J 2 bases short, with 11 bases between. The CDR3 has 16 residues. The CDR3 here is CASSLVGTPNTGELFF. The CDR3 DNA reads as TGTGCCAGCAGCTTAGTGGGGACACCTAACACCGGGGAGCTGTTTTTT.

This clonotype occurred many times. This chain links TRBV19 with TRBJ1-1; unclear D gene. The CDR3 contains 15 residues. CDR1 and CDR2 from the germline V gene are LNHDA and SQIVND (reference sequence). Trimming left V 1 base short and J 1 base short, with 10 bases between. Written as DNA, the CDR3 is TGTGCCAGTAGTATAGGTGAGGGAGCGAACACTGAAGCTTTCTTT. This encodes CASSIGEGANTEAFF.

The chain combines TRBV11-2 with TRBJ2-1, with unresolved D. The germline V gene encodes CDR1 SGHAT and CDR2 FQNNGV. V was cut by 1 base and J by 8 bases, with 9 bases left in between. CDR3 length: 13 residues. The CDR3: CASSLGWIDEQFF. CDR3 sequence (DNA): TGTGCCAGCAGCTTAGGGTGGATCGATGAGCAGTTCTTC. Complete variable domain (other parts from reference TRBV11-2 and TRBJ2-1): EAGVAQSPRYKIIEKRQSVAFWCNPISGHATLYWYQQILGQGPKLLIQFQNNGVVDDSQLPKDRFSAERLKGVDSTLKIQPAKLEDSAVYLCASSLGWIDEQFFGPGTRLTVL.

The rearrangement uses TRBV7-9 and TRBJ2-5; 8 nucleotides agree with TRBD1. The CDR3 loop spans 16 amino acids. V was clipped by 3 bases and J by 2 bases; unmatched bases: 8. Germline V gene sequence: CDR1 SEHNR, CDR2 FQNEAQ (reference sequence). The CDR3 coding sequence is TGTGCCAGCAGCTTTCCTACAGGGACAGGACAAGAGACCCAGTACTTC. It encodes CASSFPTGTGQETQYF. The variable domain in full, with the rest retrieved from reference TRBV7-9 and TRBJ2-5, is DTGVSQNPRHKITKRGQNVTFRCDPISEHNRLYWYRQTLGQGPEFLTYFQNEAQLEKSRLLSDRFSAERPKGSFSTLEIQRTEQGDSAMYLCASSFPTGTGQETQYFGPGTRLLVL.

This clonotype has a count of ten or more. V usage is TRBV10-3 and J usage is TRBJ2-2; D could derive from TRBD1 or TRBD2 (5 bases each). CDR1 and CDR2 from the germline V gene are ENHRY and SYGVKD. With 0 bases removed from V and 4 bases from J, the gap between germline ends came to 9 bases. The CDR3 totals 15 residues. CDR3 DNA: TGTGCCATCAGTGAGTCGTTGGGACCCACCGGGGAGCTGTTTTTT. This encodes CAISESLGPTGELFF.

Regarding this clonotype: This may stem from a read error, because a much larger clone lies one nucleotide away. J is TRBJ2-7 and V is TRBV20-1; D possibly corresponds to TRBD1 (6 bases). Per germline, CDR1 DFQATT and CDR2 SNEGSKA (reference sequence). Trimming removed 1 base at V and 0 bases at J, with 16 bases between. The CDR3 is 16 amino acids. CDR3 DNA: TGCAGTGCTAGAGTGACAGGAAATCAAACCTCCTACGAGCAGTACTTC. Translating it yields CSARVTGNQTSYEQYF.

At least ten counts were recorded for this clonotype. The chain links TRBV29-1 to TRBJ2-7; 8 nucleotides align to TRBD1. This CDR3 has 14 amino acids. J was trimmed by 1 base and V by 5 bases; bases with no gene match: 7. Germline-derived CDR1 and CDR2 are SQVTM and ANQGSEA. CDR3 protein: CSVRSGTGSYEQYF. The CDR3 region has the DNA TGCAGCGTTCGCTCCGGGACAGGATCCTACGAGCAGTACTTC.

The chain has TRBV29-1 and TRBJ2-7, with D unclear. The CDR3 runs to 11 residues. Germline lookup yields CDR1 SQVTM and CDR2 ANQGSEA. V lost 3 bases, J lost 3 bases, and 6 bases lay in between. The CDR3 spells CSVEYHYEQYF. CDR3 coding DNA: TGCAGCGTTGAGTATCACTACGAGCAGTACTTC.

Comment on this clonotype: Possible read error: a much larger clone is one base away. CDR3: CAISRGDYNSPLHF. The DNA for the CDR3 is TGTGCCATCAGCCGAGGGGACTATAATTCACCCCTCCACTTT. This chain links TRBV10-3 with TRBJ1-6; D may be TRBD1 (5 bases). The CDR3 length is 14 residues. V lost 6 bases to trimming and J lost 3 bases, with 9 bases between them. Germline CDR1 is ENHRY and CDR2 is SYGVKD.

This clonotype was seen only a few times. A much larger clonotype is one base distant, so this may be a read error. The chain couples TRBV7-7 to TRBJ1-1, with D tentatively TRBD1 (5 bases). This CDR3 region has 14 residues. Germline CDR1 and CDR2: SSHAT and FNYEAQ (reference sequence). V was clipped by 5 bases and J by 2 bases, with 12 bases between them. CDR3 region: CASSSRQINTEAFF. The CDR3 DNA sequence: TGTGCCAGCAGCAGCCGACAGATAAACACTGAAGCTTTCTTT.

At least ten counts were recorded for this clonotype. The J gene is TRBJ2-5, the V gene TRBV20-1; D call uncertain. Trimming took off 6 bases at V and 5 bases at J, with 16 bases between the two ends. The germline gives CDR1 DFQATT, CDR2 SNEGSKA (reference sequence). The CDR3 has 13 residues. The CDR3 DNA reads as TGCAGTGCCCTCATACCCGGCGGTGAGACCCAGTACTTC. Its translation is CSALIPGGETQYF.

The chain uses TRBV5-1 and TRBJ2-6, with D unclear. V was pared by 6 bases and J by 16 bases, with 11 bases between. CDR1 is SGHRS and CDR2 is YFSETQ in the germline V gene. The CDR3 is made up of 10 amino acids. CDR3 sequence: CASTGAGLTF. In DNA, the CDR3 is TGCGCCAGCACGGGCGCCGGGCTGACTTTC.

This clonotype was picked up many times. This chain uses TRBV7-2 with TRBJ1-5, with 9 bases that match TRBD1. CDR1 and CDR2 (germline): SGHTA, FQGNSA. The CDR3 runs 13 residues. The J segment lost 8 bases and the V segment lost 4 bases, leaving 3 bases of the junction unmatched. CDR3 sequence reads: CASSYRGLEPQHF. CDR3 nucleotide sequence: TGTGCCAGCAGCTACAGGGGGCTGGAGCCCCAGCATTTT.

This chain connects TRBV20-1 to TRBJ2-2; weak D call: TRBD2 (6 bases). CDR1 and CDR2 (germline): DFQATT, SNEGSKA (reference sequence). CDR3 length equals 16 residues. V was shortened by 0 bases and J by 1 base, with 12 bases between the two germline ends. The CDR3 loop reads CSARDFGGKNTGELFF. In DNA form, the CDR3 reads TGCAGTGCTAGAGATTTTGGAGGGAAGAACACCGGGGAGCTGTTTTTT.

V and J are TRBV5-5 and TRBJ1-1, with a tentative D call TRBD1 (6 bases). The germline V and J ends were trimmed by 0 bases and 11 bases, with 14 bases remaining between them. This CDR3 spans 13 amino acids. CDR1 is SGHKS, CDR2 YYEKEE, per germline (reference sequence). CDR3 residues: CASSLVVRGAAFF. Here the CDR3 DNA reads TGTGCCAGCAGCTTGGTTGTCAGGGGTGCGGCTTTCTTT.

This clonotype was counted only a few times. The V call is TRBV4-1, the J call TRBJ2-7; 8 nucleotides align to TRBD1. The CDR3 sequence is 12 residues long. V shed 5 bases, J shed 9 bases, and the junction held 6 bases outside the gene matches. Germline loops: CDR1 MGHRA, CDR2 YSYEKL. CDR3 in DNA: TGCGCCAGCAGCACGAGAACAGGGGGGCAGTACTTC. Protein: CASSTRTGGQYF.

This chain connects TRBV12-3 or TRBV12-4 to TRBJ1-1; D is unclear. The germline V and J ends were trimmed by 3 bases and 4 bases, with 6 bases remaining between them. CDR3 size: 12 residues. Here the CDR3 DNA reads TGTGCCAGCAGTTTGGCGCTCACTGAAGCTTTCTTT. It specifies CASSLALTEAFF.

This clonotype came up once. The chain carries TRBV25-1 and TRBJ2-5; the D is unclear. The CDR3 length is 13 residues. CDR1 is MGHDK, CDR2 SYGVNS, per germline. Trimming took off 1 base at V and 2 bases at J, with 5 bases between the two ends. DNA of the CDR3: TGTGCCAGCAGTGAATCCGCGCAAGAGACCCAGTACTTC. Amino acid sequence: CASSESAQETQYF.

The rearrangement uses TRBV6-2 or TRBV6-3 and TRBJ1-3; D is undetermined. The CDR3 has 15 residues. In germline, CDR1 is MNHEY, CDR2 SVGEGT. Deletions cut 7 bases from V and 0 bases from J, with 13 bases between. The CDR3 DNA is TGTGCCAGCACCGACCATCGGGGCTCTGGAAACACCATATATTTT. This sequence encodes CASTDHRGSGNTIYF.

This clonotype was counted between two and nine times. J is TRBJ2-6 and V is TRBV7-2; no clear D. CDR3 length: 12 residues. Trimming took off 11 bases at V and 0 bases at J, with 5 bases between the two ends. The germline CDR1 and CDR2 sequences are SGHTA and FQGNSA. For the CDR3, the DNA is TGTGCCCTGCTCTCTGGGGCCAACGTCCTGACTTTC. Its protein is CALLSGANVLTF.

This clonotype was counted at least ten times. The CDR3 loop is CASRVSYNSPLHF. The CDR3 nucleotides are TGTGCCAGCAGAGTTTCCTATAATTCACCCCTCCACTTT. The chain joins TRBV14 to TRBJ1-6; no clear D gene. Deletions cut 6 bases from V and 1 base from J, with 4 bases between. Germline lookup yields CDR1 SGHDN and CDR2 FVKESK. This CDR3 region has 13 residues.

The rearrangement links TRBV10-3 to TRBJ1-5; tentative D call: TRBD1 (5 bases). Trimming removed 6 bases at V and 6 bases at J, with 18 bases between. The germline CDR1 and CDR2 sequences are ENHRY and SYGVKD. This CDR3 contains 15 residues. The CDR3 sequence: CAISSSGGGSQPQHF. The CDR3 DNA reads as TGTGCCATCAGCTCGAGTGGGGGAGGAAGTCAGCCCCAGCATTTT.